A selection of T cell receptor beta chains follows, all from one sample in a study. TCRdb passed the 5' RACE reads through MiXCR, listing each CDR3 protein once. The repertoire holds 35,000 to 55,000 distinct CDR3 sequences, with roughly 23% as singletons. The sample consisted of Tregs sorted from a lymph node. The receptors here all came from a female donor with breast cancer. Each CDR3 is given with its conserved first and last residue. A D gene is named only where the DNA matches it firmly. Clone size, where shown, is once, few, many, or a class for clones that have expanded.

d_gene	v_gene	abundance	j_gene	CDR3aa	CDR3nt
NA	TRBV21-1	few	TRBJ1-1	CASSSRDIYTEAFF	TGTGCCAGCAGCTCGCGGGACATATACACTGAAGCTTTCTTT
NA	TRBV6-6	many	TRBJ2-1	CASSYSTGSEQFF	TGTGCCAGCAGTTACTCAACGGGCAGCGAGCAGTTCTTC
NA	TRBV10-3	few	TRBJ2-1	CAISYSNEQFF	TGTGCCATCAGTTACAGCAATGAGCAGTTCTTC
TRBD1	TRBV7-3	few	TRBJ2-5	CASSFGADRGLETQYF	TGTGCCAGCAGTTTCGGCGCGGACAGGGGACTGGAGACCCAGTACTTC
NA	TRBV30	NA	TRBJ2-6	CAWGGGSGANVLTF	TGTGCCTGGGGTGGGGGCTCTGGGGCCAACGTCCTGACTTTC
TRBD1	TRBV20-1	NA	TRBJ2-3	CRAWGQNTDTQYF	TGCAGGGCCTGGGGACAGAACACAGATACGCAGTATTTT
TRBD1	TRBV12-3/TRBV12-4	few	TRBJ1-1	CASSLEYRGQLVNTEAFF	TGTGCCAGCAGTTTAGAATACAGGGGGCAGCTCGTGAACACTGAAGCTTTCTTT
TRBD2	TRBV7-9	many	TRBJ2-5	CASSFPGGQETQYF	TGTGCCAGCAGCTTCCCGGGAGGTCAAGAGACCCAGTACTTC
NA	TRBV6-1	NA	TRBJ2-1	CASSEQGSYNEQFF	TGTGCCAGCAGTGAGCAGGGGTCCTACAATGAGCAGTTCTTC
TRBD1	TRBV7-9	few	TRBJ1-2	CASSAGTGTNYGYTF	TGTGCCAGCAGCGCTGGGACAGGGACGAACTATGGCTACACCTTC
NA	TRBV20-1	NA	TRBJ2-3	CSAGGLGGSTDTQYF	TGCAGTGCTGGGGGCCTAGGGGGAAGCACAGATACGCAGTATTTT
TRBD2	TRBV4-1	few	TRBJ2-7	CASSQGTSGTYEQYF	TGCGCCAGCAGCCAAGGTACTAGCGGGACTTACGAGCAGTACTTC
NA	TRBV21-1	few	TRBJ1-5	CASRNAGGRQPQHF	TGTGCCAGCAGAAACGCAGGGGGCCGTCAGCCCCAGCATTTT
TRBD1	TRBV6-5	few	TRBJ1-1	CASSYLTGSPEAFF	TGTGCCAGCAGTTACCTGACAGGGAGTCCTGAAGCTTTCTTT
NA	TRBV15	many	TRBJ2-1	CATSRERGGLAYNEQFF	TGTGCCACCAGCAGAGAGAGAGGGGGACTGGCCTACAATGAGCAGTTCTTC
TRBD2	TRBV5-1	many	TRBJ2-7	CASSLEPSGREQYF	TGCGCCAGCAGCTTGGAACCTAGCGGGAGAGAGCAGTACTTC
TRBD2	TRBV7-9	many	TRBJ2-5	CASSVGLAETQYF	TGTGCCAGCAGCGTTGGACTAGCGGAGACCCAGTACTTC
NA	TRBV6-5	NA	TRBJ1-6	CASSESRDLYNSPLHF	TGTGCCAGCAGCGAAAGCCGGGACCTCTATAATTCACCCCTCCACTTT
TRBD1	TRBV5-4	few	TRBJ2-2	CASSRDRGVSNTGELFF	TGTGCCAGCAGCCGGGACAGGGGTGTTTCGAACACCGGGGAGCTGTTTTTT
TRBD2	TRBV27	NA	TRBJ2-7	CASRPAGLYNEQYF	TGTGCCAGCAGGCCAGCGGGACTCTACAATGAGCAGTACTTC
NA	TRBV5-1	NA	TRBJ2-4	CASSLATGNYKNIQYF	TGCGCCAGCAGCTTGGCCACGGGGAATTACAAAAACATTCAGTACTTC
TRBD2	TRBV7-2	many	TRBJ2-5	CASATGTSEETQYF	TGTGCCAGCGCTACCGGGACTAGCGAAGAGACCCAGTACTTC
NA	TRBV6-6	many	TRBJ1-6	CASGVTGNNSPLHF	TGTGCCAGCGGGGTCACAGGGAATAATTCACCCCTCCACTTT
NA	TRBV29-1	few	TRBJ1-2	CSVGPTTTGNGYTF	TGCAGCGTTGGCCCTACGACTACAGGGAATGGCTACACCTTC
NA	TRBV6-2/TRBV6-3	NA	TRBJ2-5	CTSRRALETQYF	TGTACCAGCAGGAGGGCCTTAGAGACCCAGTACTTC
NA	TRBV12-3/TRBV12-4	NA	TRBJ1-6	CASSFGGPLGSPLHF	TGTGCCAGCAGTTTTGGGGGGCCTTTGGGGTCACCCCTCCACTTT
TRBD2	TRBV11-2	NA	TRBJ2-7	CASSPHSSGGYYEQYF	TGTGCCAGCAGCCCCCATAGTAGCGGGGGCTACTACGAGCAGTACTTC
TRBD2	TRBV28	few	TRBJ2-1	CASKGAGESGEQFF	TGTGCCAGCAAGGGAGCGGGAGAGTCTGGTGAGCAGTTCTTC
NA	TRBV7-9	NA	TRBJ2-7	CASSLPGFGEQYF	TGTGCCAGCAGCTTACCAGGGTTTGGCGAGCAGTACTTC